The TCR beta chain described here comes from a study of blood T cells in healthy people across ages. Combining a sample-barcoded 5' primer with a J-beta primer mix, a second PCR ran for about 7 to 11 cycles. TCRdb recomputed calls from the 5' RACE reads with MiXCR, one row per CDR3 protein. Among hundreds of thousands of distinct CDR3 sequences listed, roughly half were seen once. From germline, CDR1 is KGHSH and CDR2 LQKENI. V lost 8 bases and J 0 bases, leaving 17 bases between the germline ends. The CDR3 covers 15 residues. Study outcomes and limitations: Naive and antigen-experienced cells could not be conclusively compared, given unsorted PBMCs. Estimates based on one million T cells were treated as lower bounds.

This clonotype was observed at least ten times. Its specificity is not known. The sequenced sample consisted of blood. The origin of this receptor is an elderly woman in good health. V is TRBV18 and J is TRBJ2-7; D not certain. In DNA form, the CDR3 reads TGTGCCAGCGCACGGACCCATTCTTCCTCCTACGAGCAGTACTTC. This gives the protein CASARTHSSSYEQYF.